The rows below give T cell receptor beta chains drawn from one sample of a study of human T cells and chemical hapten exposure. TCRdb reprocessed the RACE reads via MiXCR and lists one record per CDR3 protein. This sample has fewer than 140,000 distinct CDR3 sequences, with approximately 12% found just once. The sample consisted of whole blood, taken in connection with sensitization to the hapten diphenylcyclopropenone (DPC). Source of these receptors: a woman between 45 and 60 years old with alopecia areata. Some clones in this sample may be carry-over from other donors' samples. Both conserved end residues are part of each CDR3. A D gene is named only where the DNA matches it firmly. Not every row has a clone size; where given, it reads once, few, many or a size class.

TRBD2	TRBV3-1	NA	TRBJ2-1	TGTGCCAGCAGCCAAGGAGCGGGAGGTTCCTACAATGAGCAGTTCTTC	CASSQGAGGSYNEQFF
NA	TRBV6-1	NA	TRBJ2-1	TGTGCCAGCCGGGTAGATTATGTCAATGAGCAGTTCTTC	CASRVDYVNEQFF
NA	TRBV12-3/TRBV12-4	few	TRBJ2-5	TGTGCCAGCAGTTTGATGGAAGCCCAAGAGACCCAGTACTTC	CASSLMEAQETQYF
TRBD2	TRBV6-5	NA	TRBJ2-7	TGTGCCAGCAGATCTAGCGGGAGGGCCGGTCGGTACGAGCAGTACTTC	CASRSSGRAGRYEQYF
NA	TRBV3-1	few	TRBJ2-3	TGTGCCAGCAGCCAAGATTCGAGAGGGGCGCAGTATTTT	CASSQDSRGAQYF
NA	TRBV7-9	few	TRBJ1-1	TGTGCCAGCAGCCTCTGGGGCGATATAGGCACTGAAGCTTTCTTT	CASSLWGDIGTEAFF
NA	TRBV6-2/TRBV6-3	NA	TRBJ1-6	TGTGCCAGCTGCTCCCCCCCCGGGACCGGCTCACCCCTCCACTTT	CASCSPPGTGSPLHF
NA	TRBV20-1	NA	TRBJ1-4	TGCAGTGCGTTTAGGCGAGAAGAAAAACTGTTTTTT	CSAFRREEKLFF
TRBD1	TRBV27	many	TRBJ1-5	TGTGCCAGCAGAACAGGGGGCTCGGGCAATCAGCCCCAGCATTTT	CASRTGGSGNQPQHF
NA	TRBV12-3/TRBV12-4	many	TRBJ1-3	TGTGCCAGCAGCTTCAGCGGGAGCTCCTCTGGAAACACCATATATTTT	CASSFSGSSSGNTIYF
NA	TRBV7-9	NA	TRBJ1-1	TGTGCCAGCAGCTTACAGACAGGTTGGGACACTGAAGCTTTCTTT	CASSLQTGWDTEAFF
NA	TRBV3-1	many	TRBJ2-7	TGTGCCAGCAGCCAAGGGTTTGAGGAGACCTACGAGCAGTACTTC	CASSQGFEETYEQYF
NA	TRBV7-2	NA	TRBJ2-3	TGTGCCAGCAGGCCTCCGGGACTCGGCACAGATACGCAGTATTTT	CASRPPGLGTDTQYF
NA	TRBV29-1	NA	TRBJ2-1	TGCAGCGTTGGAGGGGGGCTTAGCAATGAGCAGTTCTTC	CSVGGGLSNEQFF
NA	TRBV18	few	TRBJ1-2	TGTGCCAGCTCGCGCGGAGGCGGCAACTATGGCTACACCTTC	CASSRGGGNYGYTF
TRBD2	TRBV7-9	few	TRBJ2-1	TGTGCCAGCAGCTTTCTTTTCGGGGCTAGCGGTCACAATGAGCAGTTCTTC	CASSFLFGASGHNEQFF
TRBD1	TRBV29-1	few	TRBJ2-3	TGCAGCGTTGGAAGGACAGGGGGAACAGATACGCAGTATTTT	CSVGRTGGTDTQYF
TRBD1	TRBV7-6	few	TRBJ2-7	TGTGCCAGCAGCTCCACCGGGACAGCCTCAGGCGAGCAGTACTTC	CASSSTGTASGEQYF
NA	TRBV28	many	TRBJ2-3	TGTGCCAGCAGTCTAAGGGATACGCAGTATTTT	CASSLRDTQYF
NA	TRBV12-3/TRBV12-4	many	TRBJ1-2	TGTGCCAGCAGTCTATACAGGGTTGGGTACACCTTC	CASSLYRVGYTF
TRBD1	TRBV6-5	few	TRBJ1-2	TGTGCCAGCAGTTCCGTGGGACAGGGGGCGGGCGGCTACACCTTC	CASSSVGQGAGGYTF
TRBD1	TRBV5-5	few	TRBJ1-5	TGTGCCAGCAGCCTGACAGGGACCGTAAGCAATCAGCCCCAGCATTTT	CASSLTGTVSNQPQHF
NA	TRBV6-1	NA	TRBJ2-1	TGTGCCAGCAGAGAAACTCCTTCCTCCTACAATGAGCAGTTCTTC	CASRETPSSYNEQFF
NA	TRBV19	once	TRBJ2-2	TGTGCCAGTATCGGACAGTCGACGACCGGGGAGCTGTTTTTT	CASIGQSTTGELFF
TRBD2	TRBV7-2	NA	TRBJ2-1	TGTGCCAGCAGTTCTTTCAGCGGGGTCATTAGGAATGAGCAGTTCTTC	CASSSFSGVIRNEQFF
NA	TRBV5-8	few	TRBJ2-3	TGTGCCAGCAGCTTGGGGTCTCGGCATTTGACAGATACGCAGTATTTT	CASSLGSRHLTDTQYF
NA	TRBV7-9	NA	TRBJ1-6	TGTGCCAGCAGCCCCGGCCAGGAGTGGAATTCACCCCTCCACTTT	CASSPGQEWNSPLHF
TRBD2	TRBV10-3	NA	TRBJ2-1	TGTGCCATCAGCTTGGGGACTAGCGGGAGGGCCAGGGGTGAGCAGTTCTTC	CAISLGTSGRARGEQFF
NA	TRBV12-3/TRBV12-4	few	TRBJ1-6	TGTGCCAGCAGGTTACAGGTCTATAATTCACCCCTCCACTTT	CASRLQVYNSPLHF
NA	TRBV28	NA	TRBJ2-1	TGTGCCAGCAGTTCGGGACGGGTAAAATACAATGAGCAGTTCTTC	CASSSGRVKYNEQFF
NA	TRBV2	NA	TRBJ2-3	TGTGCCAGCAGGGGTGGCTCCACAGATACGCAGTATTTT	CASRGGSTDTQYF
NA	TRBV12-3/TRBV12-4	NA	TRBJ2-3	TGTGCCAGCAGTTTTTTCCCGGATGGGACAGATACGCAGTATTTT	CASSFFPDGTDTQYF
TRBD2	TRBV4-1	many	TRBJ2-3	TGCGCCAGCAGCCTTTACCCCCTGACTAGCGGGGGGGCCTTACTCACAGATACGCAGTATTTT	CASSLYPLTSGGALLTDTQYF
NA	TRBV7-2	few	TRBJ2-1	TGTGCCAGCAGCGCCGTCCAGAGCTCCTACAATGAGCAGTTCTTC	CASSAVQSSYNEQFF
TRBD2	TRBV5-4	NA	TRBJ2-2	TGTGCCAGCAGCCGCGGGGGGGTCGACACCGGGGAGCTGTTTTTT	CASSRGGVDTGELFF
NA	TRBV19	few	TRBJ1-5	TGTGCCACCCGGGTTGCCAGCAATCAGCCCCAGCATTTT	CATRVASNQPQHF
TRBD2	TRBV12-3/TRBV12-4	many	TRBJ2-3	TGTGCCAGCAGTTTAAGGGCTAGCGGTACAGATACGCAGTATTTT	CASSLRASGTDTQYF
NA	TRBV3-1	NA	TRBJ2-1	TGTGCCAGCAGCCCAACAGGGTACAATGAGCAGTTCTTC	CASSPTGYNEQFF
TRBD1	TRBV7-6	few	TRBJ2-3	TGTGCCAGCAGCTCCCGGACAGGGACTAGCACAGATACGCAGTATTTT	CASSSRTGTSTDTQYF
TRBD1	TRBV6-6	few	TRBJ1-1	TGTGCCAGCGGAAAATCCCTATTCTCGACAGGGGGCAGTAACACTGAAGCTTTCTTT	CASGKSLFSTGGSNTEAFF
NA	TRBV12-3/TRBV12-4	NA	TRBJ1-4	TGTGCCAGTAGTTTAACTGAAAAACTGTTTTTT	CASSLTEKLFF
NA	TRBV20-1	many	TRBJ1-1	TGCAGTGCTAATTTGAGACGGCCAGGCACTGAAGCTTTCTTT	CSANLRRPGTEAFF
TRBD1	TRBV27	many	TRBJ1-2	TGTGCCAGCAGGATGACAGGGGGCTATGGCTACACCTTC	CASRMTGGYGYTF
NA	TRBV6-5	NA	TRBJ1-4	TGTGCCAGCAGTTACTCGTCAGGGAGGAACGAAAAACTGTTTTTT	CASSYSSGRNEKLFF
NA	TRBV7-9	many	TRBJ1-1	TGTGCCAGCAGCGAACTCAGGGGAGACACTGAAGCTTTCTTT	CASSELRGDTEAFF
NA	TRBV12-3/TRBV12-4	NA	TRBJ2-3	TGTGTCAGCAGTTGGCCAGATACGCAGTATTTT	CVSSWPDTQYF
NA	TRBV20-1	NA	TRBJ2-1	TGCAGTGCTAGAGAGCCCCTCCCGGGAGAGCCCTCCAATGAGCAGTTCTTC	CSAREPLPGEPSNEQFF
TRBD1	TRBV29-1	many	TRBJ1-2	TGCAGCGTTTGGACAGGGGGCAACTATGGCTACACCTTC	CSVWTGGNYGYTF
TRBD1	TRBV29-1	NA	TRBJ2-3	TGCAGCGTTGAAGATCACCAGGGGGCGGCTACGCAGTATTTT	CSVEDHQGAATQYF